This T cell receptor beta chain came from a study of blood T cells in healthy people across ages. As regards this clonotype: Its specificity is unknown.

Whole-study results and caveats: Unsorted PBMCs prevented conclusive naive versus antigen-experienced comparison. More naive CD4+ cells and higher diversity marked long-lived donors relative to aged donors.

The second PCR ran roughly 6 to 12 cycles with a sample-barcoded 5' primer and J-beta primers. TCRdb analysed the 5' RACE reads with MiXCR anew, one entry per CDR3 protein. The sample holds approximately 800,000 distinct CDR3 sequences, roughly 64% seen once. The germline CDR1 and CDR2 sequences are SGDLS and YYNGEE. Losses at the gene ends were 3 bases for V and 3 bases for J; bases not matched to a gene: 10. CDR3 length: 18 amino acids. The chain uses TRBV9 and TRBJ2-1; TRBD2 matches 12 bases. The clonotype originates from a man under 40 in good health. The sample taken for sequencing was blood. The CDR3 spells CASSGLAGGLNDYNEQFF. The CDR3 region has the DNA TGTGCCAGCAGCGGTCTAGCGGGGGGGCTTAATGACTACAATGAGCAGTTCTTC.